Presented here are 17 T cell receptor beta chains from one specimen sequenced in a study of vaccination and CD4 T cells after COVID-19. The treatment denotes: approximately nine-day PBMC culture with coronavirus spike peptide pools or control peptides (ViraFEST assay). Cultured CD4+ T cell DNA underwent sequencing with the Oncomine TCR Beta short-read assay. Via MiXCR, TCRdb re-called the PCR reads, giving one row per CDR3 protein. Of 15,000 to 20,000 distinct CDR3 sequences in the sample, about 46% were seen once. Antigens of these TCRs are unknown. Sample: CD4+ T cells from blood, cultured in vitro, taken before SARS-CoV-2 vaccination. These TCRs come from a human donor who had recovered from COVID-19.

V gene TRBV6-1 combines with J gene TRBJ2-3, with 11 bases matching TRBD2. V shed 4 bases and J 4 bases; nucleotides not matched to a gene: 7. The CDR3 spans 16 residues. Germline loops: CDR1 MNHNS, CDR2 SASEGT. The CDR3: CASSGIAGGPADTQYF. CDR3 bases: TGTGCCAGCAGTGGCATAGCGGGGGGGCCGGCAGATACGCAGTATTTT.

This clonotype was picked up one time. V gene TRBV20-1 combines with J gene TRBJ2-1, with D unresolved. The CDR3 sequence is 11 residues long. V was trimmed by 1 base and J by 8 bases, leaving 6 bases between them. Germline V CDR1 and CDR2: DFQATT, SNEGSKA (reference sequence). DNA of the CDR3: TGCAGTGCTAGAGTTTTAGATGAGCAGTTCTTC. This sequence encodes CSARVLDEQFF.

In its sample, this clonotype was seen a few times. The V gene is TRBV20-1, the J gene TRBJ2-3, with D tentatively TRBD1 or TRBD2 (5 bases each). Germline CDR1 is DFQATT and CDR2 is SNEGSKA (reference sequence). This CDR3 has 12 amino acids. Between the trimmed V and J ends, which lost 5 bases and 2 bases, there was a span of 8 bases. The CDR3 DNA follows: TGCAGTGCTGGGGGAAACACAGATACGCAGTATTTT. This gives the protein CSAGGNTDTQYF.

This clonotype was seen a few times. CDR3 nucleotides: TGCGCCAGCAGCTTGGGGTCAGCTAACTATGGCTACACCTTC. Translation: CASSLGSANYGYTF. J is TRBJ1-2 and V is TRBV5-1; D call uncertain. Trimming removed 0 bases at V and 0 bases at J, with 6 bases between. The CDR3 totals 14 residues. Looked up from germline, CDR1 is SGHRS and CDR2 is YFSETQ.

This clonotype turned up a few times. V and J are TRBV6-1 and TRBJ1-2, with no clear D. V dropped 2 bases and J dropped 0 bases, with 7 bases sitting between them. Germline CDR1 reads MNHNS; CDR2 reads SASEGT. The CDR3 has 14 amino acids. CDR3 coding DNA: TGTGCCAGCAGTGAACAGCCCTCTAACTATGGCTACACCTTC. Translated, it gives CASSEQPSNYGYTF.

In this sample, this clonotype is medium-sized. The genes are TRBV30 and TRBJ2-5; maybe TRBD1 (6 bases). V was pared by 1 base and J by 2 bases, with 11 bases between. Per the germline V gene, CDR1 is GTSNPN and CDR2 is SVGIG (reference sequence). The CDR3 loop spans 14 amino acids. CDR3 sequence: CAWSGDRWQETQYF. The DNA of the CDR3 is TGTGCCTGGAGTGGCGACAGGTGGCAAGAGACCCAGTACTTC.

This clonotype was detected once. V gene TRBV2 combines with J gene TRBJ1-5; 7 bases are a match to TRBD1. The V segment lost 6 bases and the J segment 3 bases; nucleotides outside the gene matches: 5. This CDR3 has 14 residues. CDR1 is SNHLY, CDR2 FYNNEI, per germline. The CDR3 reads CASRTGIDNQPQHF. In DNA form, the CDR3 reads TGTGCCAGCAGGACAGGGATCGACAATCAGCCCCAGCATTTT.

This chain joins TRBV30 and TRBJ1-1; D perhaps matches TRBD1 (6 bases). Germline CDR1 is GTSNPN and CDR2 is SVGIG (reference sequence). Trimming took 2 bases from V and 9 from J, leaving 13 bases between them. This CDR3 spans 12 amino acids. DNA of the CDR3: TGTGCCTGGAGTTCGGGGGGCAAGAAAGCTTTCTTT. This gives the protein CAWSSGGKKAFF.

This clonotype was seen more than once but under ten times. The V and J genes are TRBV11-3 and TRBJ2-5; 11 bases match TRBD1. Germline V gene data show CDR1 as SGHNT and CDR2 as YENEEA. V lost 0 bases and J lost 3; bases outside the gene matches: 3. The CDR3 has 16 residues. The CDR3 loop reads CASSLEGTGGEETQYF. CDR3 sequence (DNA): TGTGCCAGCAGCTTAGAGGGGACAGGGGGAGAAGAGACCCAGTACTTC.

The rearrangement uses TRBV7-8 and TRBJ1-1; 9 nucleotides align to TRBD1. The CDR3 is 17 amino acids. Germline V gives CDR1 SGHVS, CDR2 FQNEAQ. V trimming: 5 bases; J trimming: 1 base; junction bases outside the gene matches: 11. The DNA for the CDR3 is TGTGCCAGCAGCAGATTTGACAGGGGGTTAGCGAACACTGAAGCTTTCTTT. Encoded protein: CASSRFDRGLANTEAFF.

The sample holds a few counts of this clonotype. The V and J genes are TRBV11-1 and TRBJ1-1; no clear D. Germline values: CDR1 SGHAT, CDR2 FQDESV (reference sequence). The CDR3 covers 15 residues. Trimming removed 0 bases at V and 4 bases at J, with 12 bases between. This CDR3 is CASSLAFGGSTEAFF. The DNA for the CDR3 is TGTGCCAGCAGCTTAGCCTTCGGTGGAAGCACTGAAGCTTTCTTT.

The V call is TRBV10-3, the J call TRBJ2-5; either TRBD1 or TRBD2 may fit D (5 bases each). CDR1 and CDR2 (germline): ENHRY, SYGVKD. The CDR3 contains 14 residues. V gave up 4 bases and J gave up 5 bases, with 14 bases separating them. CDR3 sequence: CAISGPQEGETQYF. In DNA form, the CDR3 reads TGTGCCATCAGTGGACCCCAAGAGGGGGAGACCCAGTACTTC.

The chain joins TRBV7-2 to TRBJ2-1; possible D gene TRBD2, 5 bases. The V gene's germline CDR1 is SGHTA and CDR2 FQGNSA. Trimming took off 1 base at V and 6 bases at J, with 13 bases between the two ends. The CDR3 spans 15 residues. CDR3 residues: CASSLVLRAGNEQFF. The DNA of the CDR3 is TGTGCCAGCAGCTTAGTATTGCGGGCCGGCAATGAGCAGTTCTTC.

This clonotype has a single count. The chain is built from TRBV7-9 and TRBJ1-5; D unresolved. The CDR3 length is 12 residues. Germline lookup yields CDR1 SEHNR and CDR2 FQNEAQ (reference sequence). With 1 base removed from V and 2 bases from J, the gap between germline ends came to 0 bases. The CDR3 loop is CASSLGNQPQHF. The DNA of the CDR3 is TGTGCCAGCAGCTTAGGCAATCAGCCCCAGCATTTT.

The chain carries TRBV2 and TRBJ2-1, with TRBD1 identical over 10 bases. This CDR3 has 16 amino acids. From germline, CDR1 is SNHLY and CDR2 FYNNEI. The V segment lost 6 bases and the J segment 4 bases; nucleotides outside the gene matches: 9. CDR3 nucleotide sequence: TGTGCCAGCAGGGATCCGGGACAGGGGATTTACAATGAGCAGTTCTTC. Amino acid sequence: CASRDPGQGIYNEQFF.

This chain uses TRBV7-2 with TRBJ1-1; 12 nucleotides agree with TRBD1. J lost 6 bases, V lost 5 bases, and 16 bases had no gene match. The CDR3 runs 18 residues. The germline V gene encodes CDR1 SGHTA and CDR2 FQGNSA. The CDR3 sequence: CASSPKGQGAIWKSEAFF. CDR3 DNA: TGTGCCAGCAGCCCCAAGGGACAGGGGGCTATTTGGAAGTCTGAAGCTTTCTTT.

This chain joins TRBV28 and TRBJ1-1; D is unclear. The CDR3 length is 11 residues. Germline loops: CDR1 MDHEN, CDR2 SYDVKM. Between the trimmed V and J ends, which lost 7 bases and 6 bases, there was a span of 9 bases. CDR3: CASKGGPEAFF. The CDR3 DNA sequence: TGTGCCAGCAAGGGTGGTCCTGAAGCTTTCTTT.